Presented here are 14 T cell receptor beta chains from one specimen sequenced in a study of blood T cell repertoires in COVID-19. TCRdb's copy holds only in-frame clones and misses some; the assay was immunoSEQ multiplex PCR. Of 200,000 or so clones in the sample, roughly 80% were seen once. Sequenced sample: peripheral blood. These receptors originate from a woman in her sixties or seventies with acute or convalescent COVID-19.

This chain joins TRBV5-8 and TRBJ2-7; 7 positions agree with TRBD2. This CDR3 contains 14 residues. Trimming took 2 bases from V and 1 from J; bases not matched to a gene: 3. Germline-derived CDR1 and CDR2 are SGHTS and YDEGEE. CDR3 loop: CASSFREASYEQYF. In DNA form, the CDR3 reads TGTGCCAGCAGCTTTCGGGAGGCGTCCTACGAGCAGTACTTC. The variable domain in full, completed from reference TRBV5-8 and TRBJ2-7, reads EAGVTQSPTHLIKTRGQQATLRCSPISGHTSVYWYQQALGLGLQFLLWYDEGEERNRGNFPPRFSGRQFPNYSSELNVNALELEDSALYLCASSFREASYEQYFGPGTRLTVT.

This clone was seen only a few times. V gene TRBV28 combines with J gene TRBJ2-2; possibly TRBD2 for D (5 bases). The CDR3 contains 12 residues. The V and J ends lost 5 bases and 7 bases respectively, with 8 bases between them. The V gene's germline CDR1 is MDHEN and CDR2 SYDVKM. The CDR3 spells CASSRGFGELFF. CDR3 nucleotide sequence: TGTGCCAGCAGTCGGGGATTCGGGGAGCTGTTTTTT.

This clone has only one observation. The chain joins TRBV18 to TRBJ2-3; maybe TRBD1 (6 bases). Germline V gene lookup returns CDR1 KGHSH and CDR2 LQKENI. The CDR3 totals 18 residues. Trimming pared 2 bases from V and 0 bases from J, leaving 18 bases between. CDR3 nucleotides: TGTGCCAGCTCACCATTGGCAGGGGCAGATATTAGCACAGATACGCAGTATTTT. It specifies CASSPLAGADISTDTQYF.

In this sample, this clone turned up once. This chain connects TRBV7-8 to TRBJ1-1; D may be TRBD1 (5 bases). Per germline, CDR1 SGHVS and CDR2 FQNEAQ. CDR3 length: 14 residues. V was trimmed by 5 bases and J by 1 base, leaving 11 bases between them. CDR3 amino acids: CASSTGLTNTEAFF. The CDR3 nucleotides are TGTGCCAGCAGCACGGGACTGACGAACACTGAAGCTTTCTTT.

The V and J genes are TRBV27 and TRBJ2-7; TRBD2 aligns across 8 bases. From germline, CDR1 is MNHEY and CDR2 SMNVEV (reference sequence). Germline trimming cut 3 bases from V and 1 base from J; bases unmatched to any gene: 8. This CDR3 has 16 amino acids. This CDR3 reads CASSLYGGGNSYEQYF. CDR3 nucleotides: TGTGCCAGCAGTTTGTACGGCGGGGGGAATTCCTACGAGCAGTACTTC.

There are a few counts of this clone. V gene TRBV5-3 combines with J gene TRBJ1-1; TRBD1 matches 7 bases. TRBV5-3 is noted as an ORF with a role that remains uncertain. V lost 4 bases, J lost 6 bases, and 15 bases stayed unmatched. The CDR3 is 16 amino acids. The CDR3 is CARSRKYVGGMAEAFF. The CDR3 nucleotides read TGTGCCAGAAGCCGAAAGTATGTAGGGGGCATGGCTGAAGCTTTCTTT.

This clone was recorded once. The rearrangement joins TRBV5-1 to TRBJ2-7; TRBD2 aligns across 10 bases. The J segment lost 5 bases and the V segment lost 2 bases, leaving 10 bases of the junction unmatched. The germline gives CDR1 SGHRS, CDR2 YFSETQ. CDR3 length: 16 amino acids. This CDR3 reads CASSLTIAGGGNEQYF. The CDR3, as DNA: TGCGCCAGCAGCTTAACTATAGCGGGAGGCGGAAACGAGCAGTACTTC.

This clone was counted once. This rearrangement joins TRBV6-5 to TRBJ2-7; 11 bases fit TRBD1. CDR3 length: 14 residues. Germline CDR1 and CDR2: MNHEY and SVGAGI. The V segment lost 5 bases and the J segment 5 bases; nucleotides outside the gene matches: 5. This CDR3 is CASSRGQGADEQYF. The CDR3 DNA reads as TGTGCCAGCAGTCGCGGACAGGGGGCGGACGAGCAGTACTTC.

In DNA form, the CDR3 reads TGTGCCAGCAGTCTCAGTGGGGGGACAGATACGCAGTATTTT. It codes for CASSLSGGTDTQYF. V usage is TRBV28 and J usage is TRBJ2-3, with D perhaps TRBD2 (6 bases). This CDR3 is built from 14 residues. Trimming removed 5 bases from V and 3 bases from J, with 12 bases in between. Germline V gene data show CDR1 as MDHEN and CDR2 as SYDVKM.

The V call is TRBV11-3, the J call TRBJ2-2; 12 nucleotides line up with TRBD1. The CDR3 contains 17 residues. Germline assignment: CDR1 SGHNT and CDR2 YENEEA. V lost 8 bases to trimming and J lost 6 bases; unmatched junction nucleotides: 13. CDR3 in DNA: TGTGCCAGCCAGGAGGGTGTCGGGACAGGGGGCTCCGGGGAGCTGTTTTTT. Translated: CASQEGVGTGGSGELFF.

This clone was counted once. This chain connects TRBV5-8 to TRBJ1-2, with D maybe TRBD1 (5 bases). Looked up from germline, CDR1 is SGHTS and CDR2 is YDEGEE. This CDR3 has 14 residues. Trimming shortened V by 3 bases and J by 6 bases, and 15 bases separated the two germline ends. CDR3 protein: CASSYSQGGHGYTF. CDR3 sequence (DNA): TGTGCCAGCAGCTATTCGCAGGGAGGCCATGGCTACACCTTC. The full variable domain, completed using reference TRBV5-8 and TRBJ1-2, is EAGVTQSPTHLIKTRGQQATLRCSPISGHTSVYWYQQALGLGLQFLLWYDEGEERNRGNFPPRFSGRQFPNYSSELNVNALELEDSALYLCASSYSQGGHGYTFGSGTRLTVV.

This clone was found a few times. This chain joins TRBV28 and TRBJ1-2; D is perhaps TRBD1 (6 bases). This CDR3 spans 14 amino acids. Germline CDR1 reads MDHEN; CDR2 reads SYDVKM. V gave up 4 bases and J gave up 7 bases, with 16 bases separating them. Here the CDR3 reads CASSSAGTISGYTF. In nucleotides, the CDR3 is TGTGCCAGCAGTTCAGCCGGGACAATCTCTGGCTACACCTTC.

Comment on this clone: Other DNA variants within this sample encode the same CDR3. The chain joins TRBV18 to TRBJ1-2; TRBD1 is a possible D gene (5 bases). Trimming pared 3 bases from V and 2 bases from J, leaving 7 bases between. The CDR3 spans 13 residues. Per the germline V gene, CDR1 is KGHSH and CDR2 is LQKENI. The CDR3: CASSPPGNYGYTF. CDR3 DNA sequence: TGTGCCAGCTCACCCCCAGGGAACTATGGCTACACCTTC.

This chain uses TRBV2 with TRBJ1-1; TRBD1 matches at 11 bases. V lost 6 bases, J lost 4 bases, and 7 bases stayed unmatched. Per the germline V gene, CDR1 is SNHLY and CDR2 is FYNNEI. The CDR3 consists of 15 residues. The CDR3 sequence is CASRGQGARGTEAFF. DNA for the CDR3: TGTGCCAGCAGAGGACAGGGGGCGCGGGGCACTGAAGCTTTCTTT.